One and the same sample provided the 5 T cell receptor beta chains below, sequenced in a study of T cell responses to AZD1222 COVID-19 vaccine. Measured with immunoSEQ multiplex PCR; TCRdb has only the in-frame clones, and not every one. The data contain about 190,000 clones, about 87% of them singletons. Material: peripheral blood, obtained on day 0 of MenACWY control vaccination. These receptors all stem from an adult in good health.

The CDR3 DNA follows: TGTGCCAGTAGTATAGAAGACAGGGCCGACGAGCAGTACTTC. It is translated as CASSIEDRADEQYF. The rearrangement uses TRBV19 and TRBJ2-7, with 7 bases aligning to TRBD1. CDR1 LNHDA and CDR2 SQIVND come from the germline V gene (reference sequence). V dropped 0 bases and J dropped 5; count of bases not matched to a gene: 4. The CDR3 spans 14 residues.

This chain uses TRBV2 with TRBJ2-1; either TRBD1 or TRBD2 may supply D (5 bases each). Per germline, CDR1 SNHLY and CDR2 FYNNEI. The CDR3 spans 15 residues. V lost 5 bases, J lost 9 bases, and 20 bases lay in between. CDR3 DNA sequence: TGTGCCAGCAGTCCTCCGGGACCGAGAAGAGGTGAGCAGTTCTTC. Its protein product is CASSPPGPRRGEQFF.

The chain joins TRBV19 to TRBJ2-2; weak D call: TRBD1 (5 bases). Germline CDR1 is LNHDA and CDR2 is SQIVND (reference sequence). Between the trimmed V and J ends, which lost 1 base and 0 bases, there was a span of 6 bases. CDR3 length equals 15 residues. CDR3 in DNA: TGTGCCAGTAGTATAGGACAGACGAACACCGGGGAGCTGTTTTTT. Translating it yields CASSIGQTNTGELFF.

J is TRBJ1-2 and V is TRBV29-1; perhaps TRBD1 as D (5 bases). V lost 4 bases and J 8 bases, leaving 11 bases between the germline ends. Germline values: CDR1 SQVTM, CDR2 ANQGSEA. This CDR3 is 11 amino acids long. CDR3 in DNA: TGCAGCGTTGGGCAGGGCGAAGGCTACACCTTC. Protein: CSVGQGEGYTF.

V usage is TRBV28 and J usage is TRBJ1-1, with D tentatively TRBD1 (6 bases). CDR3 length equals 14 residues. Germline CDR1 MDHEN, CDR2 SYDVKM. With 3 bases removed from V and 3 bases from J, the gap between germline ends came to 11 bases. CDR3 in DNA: TGTGCCAGCAGTTTTAAGACAGGTTACACTGAAGCTTTCTTT. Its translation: CASSFKTGYTEAFF.